Detailed here is one T cell receptor beta chain. The source of the sample is a study of blood T cell repertoires in COVID-19. Per germline, CDR1 SEHNR and CDR2 FQNEAQ (reference sequence). The CDR3 is made up of 18 amino acids. V trimming: 4 bases; J trimming: 5 bases; junction bases outside the gene matches: 17. Those enrolled in Seattle joined during active infection and were followed longitudinally afterward. TCRdb keeps only in-frame clones here, not all; method: immunoSEQ multiplex PCR. The table records 250,000 to 400,000 clones, about 87% of them present only once. This receptor was taken from a woman aged 25 to 39 with COVID-19, enrolled during active disease. The chain has TRBV7-9 and TRBJ2-5, with TRBD1 matching over 9 bases. The sequenced material came from peripheral blood. The CDR3 nucleotides are TGTGCCAGCAGCTCGACCCCGAAATCTGGGGACAGGGTTGAGACCCAGTACTTC. It yields the protein CASSSTPKSGDRVETQYF. The complete variable domain, with remaining parts taken from reference TRBV7-9 and TRBJ2-5, reads DTGVSQNPRHKITKRGQNVTFRCDPISEHNRLYWYRQTLGQGPEFLTYFQNEAQLEKSRLLSDRFSAERPKGSFSTLEIQRTEQGDSAMYLCASSSTPKSGDRVETQYFGPGTRLLVL.